Listed below are T cell receptor beta chains from one sample, sequenced in a study of response to subunit inactivated influenza vaccine. From the RT-PCR reads, TCRdb called clonotypes with MiXCR, one entry per CDR3 protein. Of 450,000 to 600,000 distinct CDR3 sequences in the sample, approximately 7.3% were seen once. This sample comprised PBMCs from blood, obtained roughly 24 months after vaccination. These receptor sequences come from a man aged 50-75 years who received an inactivated influenza vaccine. The CDR3 runs from the conserved cysteine through the conserved F or W. Fields, in order: V gene, CDR3 protein.

TRBV20-1,CSASGLADYNEQFF
TRBV20-1,CSAVRGAGSYEQYF
TRBV6-1,CASSEGGGGYTF
TRBV6-6,CASYGGLGEQYF
TRBV9,CASSVATRTPNTGELFF
TRBV20-1,CSATRTAQNEKLFF
TRBV12-3/TRBV12-4,CASSDYRGVTDTQYF
TRBV6-2/TRBV6-3,CASSYSIRGNTEAFF
TRBV2,CASSVRGLWGDEQFF
TRBV10-2,CASEDRSSGANVLTF
TRBV7-9,CASSLTPVGGTEAFF
TRBV12-3/TRBV12-4,CASSLDQTSAEQYF
TRBV6-1,CASSTTSARGEQYF
TRBV3-1,CASSKLAGAGDTQYF
TRBV20-1,CSARTGTSGNIGELFF
TRBV4-1,CASSRALVNEQFF
TRBV5-1,CASSWETGTEAFF
TRBV20-1,CSAPRWGVGTEAFF
TRBV6-5,CASSYSVGGISYNEQFF
TRBV6-2/TRBV6-3,CASSYLGSNEQFF
TRBV12-3/TRBV12-4,CASSLVGGNTIYF
TRBV25-1,CASRRSGGDSYEQYF
TRBV5-1,CASSLAQSNYGYTF
TRBV27,CASGIGTLSYEQYF
TRBV7-9,CASSLGVFGTSQETQYF
TRBV5-1,CASSLQTRGVSGELFF
TRBV2,CASTLDSPNYGYTF
TRBV5-1,CASSLSGAFSGANVLTF
TRBV9,CASSTDLYEQYF
TRBV20-1,CSASLPVNEKLFF
TRBV18,CASSPTADRQNYGYTF
TRBV4-3,CASSPQLPVGYGYTF
TRBV12-3/TRBV12-4,CASSLDQGADETQYF
TRBV7-9,CASVDRASETQYF
TRBV24-1,CATPTFRRETDTQYF
TRBV5-1,CASSLAGFVAPLHF
TRBV3-1,CASSRAGPLQETQYF
TRBV20-1,CSARGVATDTQYF
TRBV20-1,CSAQPVGREGSYNEQFF
TRBV24-1,CATSDTGEETQYF
TRBV11-2,CASRRAGAHTGELFF
TRBV28,CASSADIGSYEQYF
TRBV19,CASSTLDRPHEQYF
TRBV2,CASSERGAKFLVYGYTF
TRBV12-3/TRBV12-4,CASSLGLTGVTEAFF
TRBV6-2/TRBV6-3,CASSYSGAGNSNQPQHF
TRBV5-6,CASSLKKNEQYF
TRBV5-1,CASSLASVKTYEQYF
TRBV6-1,CASTLDPLGEQYF
TRBV20-1,CSARDIPLAGGTDTQYF
TRBV10-3,CAISPGRGTGELFF
TRBV11-2,CASSLRTGWETQYF
TRBV12-3/TRBV12-4,CASSSVTSHNGEQFF
TRBV28,CASSKMTGLSGELFF
TRBV15,CATSRASGGAYEQYF
TRBV11-2,CASSWTSGRRSDHNEQFF
TRBV7-2,CASSIRGQGGETQYF
TRBV5-5,CASSSIPGALQETQYF
TRBV15,CATRGLNEQFF
TRBV25-1,CASSENQGIEAFF